Below, one T cell receptor beta chain is given with its context. Its cognate antigen is unknown. The germline CDR1 and CDR2 sequences are MGHRA and YSYEKL. V dropped 4 bases and J dropped 2 bases, with 12 bases sitting between them. The CDR3 loop spans 15 amino acids. The data are from a study of persistence of HIV-infected CD4 T cells. Sequencing used immunoSEQ version 4 in survey mode. Clones were read by immunoSEQ multiplex PCR, and TCRdb kept only the in-frame ones, dropping some. The data hold roughly 41,000 clones, with approximately 86% observed a single time. This nonspecific control used anti-CD3/anti-CD28 bead stimulation of CD4+ T cells. Sorting selected CD4+ T cells upregulating both CD40 ligand and CD69. Donors were HIV-1-infected adults who began suppressive ART during chronic infection. Donors had CD4+ T cell counts above 400 cells/uL and were CMV-seropositive.

The chain employs TRBV4-1 and TRBJ2-4; D unclear. This specimen was CD4+ T cells sorted from PBMCs after 18-hour stimulation, taken from a patient who received antiretroviral therapy. This sequence was found in an adult man with HIV who was CMV-seropositive. CDR3 amino acids: CASSPHPVTKNIQYF. The CDR3 DNA reads as TGCGCCAGCAGCCCCCACCCCGTGACCAAAAACATTCAGTACTTC.